The clone carrying this T cell receptor beta chain was seen ten or more times. Antigen: not known. This specimen belongs to a study of cytomegalovirus exposure and HLA in healthy donors. General study results and limits: The sole available immune exposure information was CMV serostatus. DRB1 had the most TCR associations and HLA-C the fewest, a later analysis found, with rates varying by HLA locus. In vitro testing confirmed three CMV-associated chains as specific for CMV antigens.

CDR3 size: 15 residues. The V gene's germline CDR1 is MRHNA and CDR2 SNTAGT. V lost 3 bases and J lost 2, with 12 bases in between. PCR was performed using 60 Vbeta and 13 Jbeta primers. How the authors handled the data: Approximately 87 million unique TCR beta chains, 10 million to 14 million shared, were counted in a later analysis. The protocol was immunoSEQ multiplex PCR, while the TCRdb copy is restricted to in-frame clones and leaves out a portion. Clone size and V and J calls were adopted from that table, with D and trimming inferred from the DNA. The sample includes under 200,000 clones, 86% of them seen just once.

The sequencing sample was made of PBMCs. The TCR comes from a woman under 30 in good health and CMV-seronegative. The gene calls are TRBV6-4 and TRBJ2-3; the D is unclear. The CDR3 region has the DNA TGTGCCAGCAGTGATGGAGCCCTAGACACAGATACGCAGTATTTT. It is translated as CASSDGALDTDTQYF.